Listed below are T cell receptor beta chains from one sample, sequenced in a study of CD8+ T cells in alopecia areata. Sequenced by immunoSEQ multiplex PCR; TCRdb stores in-frame clones only, minus some. The sample holds hundreds of thousands of clones, 35% to 45% seen once. The input for sequencing was CD4+ T cells sorted from blood, taken between weeks 30 and 35, from a patient treated with tofacitinib. All receptors come from a human donor with alopecia areata. Each CDR3 is given with its conserved first and last residue. Each record gives: D gene, clone size, V gene, J gene, CDR3 DNA, CDR3 protein. A D gene is named only where the DNA matches it firmly. Rows give clone size only sometimes, using once, few, many, or a class for an expanded clone.

TRBD2	few	TRBV29-1	TRBJ2-3	TGCAGCGTTTGGGGGGGTGGTTCCACAGATACGCAGTATTTT	CSVWGGGSTDTQYF
.	many	TRBV14	TRBJ2-7	TGTGCCAGCAGCGCCGGGGGCTTACGCTCCTACGAGCAGTACTTC	CASSAGGLRSYEQYF
TRBD2	.	TRBV2	TRBJ2-3	TGTGCCAGCAGTGAAAGTCTCGGACTAGCGGGAGGTGATACGCAGTATTTT	CASSESLGLAGGDTQYF
.	.	TRBV10-2	TRBJ1-1	TGCGCCAGCAGTGAGTCGATCGGCGGGAACCCCCCTGAAGCTTTCTTT	CASSESIGGNPPEAFF
.	.	TRBV28	TRBJ1-1	TGTGCCAGGGCAAAAGTTGAAGCTTTCTTT	CARAKVEAFF
.	few	TRBV30	TRBJ2-2	TGTGCCTGGAGTGTATCTAGGACGTCATCCGGGGAGCTGTTTTTT	CAWSVSRTSSGELFF
TRBD1	few	TRBV6-1	TRBJ2-3	TGTGCCAGCAGTGAGGTCCCGGGACAGGGCACAGATACGCAGTATTTT	CASSEVPGQGTDTQYF
TRBD2	.	TRBV4-2	TRBJ2-7	TGTGCCAGCAGCCAAGATAGCGGGACTAGCGTCGGGTCCTACGAGCAGTACTTC	CASSQDSGTSVGSYEQYF
.	.	TRBV14	TRBJ2-2	TGTGCCAGCAGCCCGACAGGAAGCGGCACCGGGGAGCTGTTTTTT	CASSPTGSGTGELFF
.	few	TRBV19	TRBJ2-7	TGTGCCAGTAGTAAAGATCCCGGGGTAATCGAGCAGTACTTC	CASSKDPGVIEQYF
TRBD1	.	TRBV30	TRBJ1-5	TGTGCCTGGAGTGAGGGACAGGGCAATCAGCCCCAGCATTTT	CAWSEGQGNQPQHF
TRBD1	once	TRBV30	TRBJ1-2	TGTGCCTGCCACAGGGGGGAAGGCTACACCTTC	CACHRGEGYTF
.	few	TRBV4-2	TRBJ2-2	TGTGCCAGCAGGTTCGGTGGCACCGGGGAGCTGTTTTTT	CASRFGGTGELFF
.	.	TRBV5-1	TRBJ2-2	TGCGCCAGCAGGGAGAACACCGGGGAGCTGTTTTTT	CASRENTGELFF
.	few	TRBV7-7	TRBJ2-3	TGTGCCAGCAGCTTAGTCGGGGCTCGGGATACGCAGTATTTT	CASSLVGARDTQYF
TRBD2	.	TRBV5-1	TRBJ2-7	TGCGCCAGCGGGCTCGTGGGGAGCGGGGAAAAGCAGTACTTC	CASGLVGSGEKQYF
.	.	TRBV9	TRBJ2-3	TGTGCCAGCAGCCCCACTGTCGTCTCCGTCGTGGATACGCAGTATTTT	CASSPTVVSVVDTQYF
.	many	TRBV6-4	TRBJ2-3	TGTGCCAGCAGTGCAACAGGGCCGGATACGCAGTATTTT	CASSATGPDTQYF
.	few	TRBV23-1	TRBJ2-1	TGCGCCAGCGGTCGGGACACAGGGACCCACAATGAGCAGTTCTTC	CASGRDTGTHNEQFF